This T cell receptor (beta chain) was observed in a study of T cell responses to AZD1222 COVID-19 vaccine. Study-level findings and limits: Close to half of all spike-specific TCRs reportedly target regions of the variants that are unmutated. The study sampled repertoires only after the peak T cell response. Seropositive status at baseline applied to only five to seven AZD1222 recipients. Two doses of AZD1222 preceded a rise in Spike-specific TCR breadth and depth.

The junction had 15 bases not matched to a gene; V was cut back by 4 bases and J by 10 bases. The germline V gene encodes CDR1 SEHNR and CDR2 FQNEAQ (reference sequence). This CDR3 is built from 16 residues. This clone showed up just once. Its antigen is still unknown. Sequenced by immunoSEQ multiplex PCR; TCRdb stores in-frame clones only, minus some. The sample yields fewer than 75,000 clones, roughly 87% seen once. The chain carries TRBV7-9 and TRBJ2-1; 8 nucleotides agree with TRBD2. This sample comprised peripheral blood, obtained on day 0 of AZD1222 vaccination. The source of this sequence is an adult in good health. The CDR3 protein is CASSWSRGLVSEEQFF. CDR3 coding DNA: TGTGCCAGCAGCTGGAGTCGGGGACTAGTAAGCGAGGAGCAGTTCTTC.